This T cell receptor (beta chain) was observed in a study of human T cells and chemical hapten exposure. Stated time point: patch test 3, about 24 weeks after DPC sensitization. The treatment is: therapeutic diphenylcyclopropenone sensitization with weekly scalp DPC. Alopecia patients, 18 to 70 years old and DPC-suitable, served as donors. V lost 3 bases, J lost 5 bases, and 16 bases lay in between. The CDR3 runs 15 residues. Germline CDR1 SGHTA, CDR2 FQGNSA. TCRdb itself ran the RACE reads through MiXCR, one entry per CDR3 protein. This sample carries 80,000 to 100,000 distinct CDR3 sequences, 10% to 13% of them seen once, and the ten largest clones take approximately 3.7%.

This clonotype was sampled from a woman between 45 and 65 years old with alopecia areata. Some clones in this sample may be carry-over from other donors' samples. This specimen was whole blood, taken in connection with sensitization to the hapten diphenylcyclopropenone (DPC). This chain uses TRBV7-2 with TRBJ1-1; D gene unclear. CDR3 coding DNA: TGTGCCAGCAGCTTCCGGACGGCCCTGGGTACTGAAGCTTTCTTT. Residues: CASSFRTALGTEAFF. Complete variable domain (other parts from reference TRBV7-2 and TRBJ1-1): GAGVSQSPSNKVTEKGKDVELRCDPISGHTALYWYRQSLGQGLEFLIYFQGNSAPDKSGLPSDRFSAERTGGSVSTLTIQRTQQEDSAVYLCASSFRTALGTEAFFGQGTRLTVV.